The 15 T cell receptor beta chains below come from one sample, sequenced in a study of blood T cell repertoires in COVID-19. Measured with immunoSEQ multiplex PCR; TCRdb has only the in-frame clones, and not every one. The table records tens of thousands of clones, around 92% of them present only once. What was sequenced was peripheral blood. Receptor source: a woman between 55 and 75 years old with active COVID-19.

In its sample, this clone ranks as medium-sized. The chain links TRBV19 to TRBJ2-2, with 7 nucleotides matching TRBD1. The CDR3 has 15 amino acids. Trimming cost V 3 bases and J 4 bases; bases outside gene matches: 5. Germline CDR1 is LNHDA and CDR2 is SQIVND (reference sequence). CDR3 sequence (DNA): TGTGCCAGTAGTATTTTGAAGGGGGCCACCGGGGAGCTGTTTTTT. This encodes CASSILKGATGELFF.

The gene calls are TRBV7-2 and TRBJ2-3; 11 bases are a match to TRBD2. The CDR3 runs 14 residues. Germline lookup yields CDR1 SGHTA and CDR2 FQGNSA. V shed 4 bases and J 5 bases; nucleotides not matched to a gene: 2. The CDR3 nucleotides read TGTGCCAGCAGCTATGGGACTAGCGGAGATACGCAGTATTTT. Translation: CASSYGTSGDTQYF.

This chain connects TRBV28 to TRBJ2-1; 10 nucleotides match TRBD1. Losses at the gene ends were 5 bases for V and 7 bases for J; bases not matched to a gene: 11. This CDR3 comprises 16 residues. The germline V gene encodes CDR1 MDHEN and CDR2 SYDVKM. This chain's CDR3 is CASSIRGTGVRNEQFF. CDR3 bases: TGTGCCAGCAGTATCCGTGGGACAGGGGTGAGGAATGAGCAGTTCTTC.

The J gene is TRBJ2-7, the V gene TRBV5-1; D gene ambiguous. The CDR3 contains 13 residues. Germline lookup yields CDR1 SGHRS and CDR2 YFSETQ. Trimming left V 2 bases short and J 7 bases short, with 13 bases between. CDR3 sequence: CASSLGFPSEQYF. The CDR3, as DNA: TGCGCCAGCAGCTTAGGTTTCCCTAGTGAGCAGTACTTC. Full variable domain (outside the CDR3, taken from reference TRBV5-1 and TRBJ2-7): KAGVTQTPRYLIKTRGQQVTLSCSPISGHRSVSWYQQTPGQGLQFLFEYFSETQRNKGNFPGRFSGRQFSNSRSEMNVSTLELGDSALYLCASSLGFPSEQYFGPGTRLTVT.

In its sample, this clone was seen once. V and J are TRBV19 and TRBJ2-3; no clear D. The CDR3 has 14 amino acids. Germline loops: CDR1 LNHDA, CDR2 SQIVND (reference sequence). V was trimmed by 5 bases and J by 1 base, leaving 10 bases between them. The CDR3 nucleotides are TGTGCCAGTAGTTCAACAATCGGCACAGATACGCAGTATTTT. This sequence encodes CASSSTIGTDTQYF.

This rearrangement joins TRBV19 to TRBJ1-5, with no clear D. The CDR3 is 14 residues long. The V gene's germline CDR1 is LNHDA and CDR2 SQIVND (reference sequence). Trimming took off 6 bases at V and 0 bases at J, with 9 bases between the two ends. CDR3 sequence: CASSASASNQPQHF. The CDR3 nucleotides read TGTGCCAGTAGCGCGTCTGCTAGCAATCAGCCCCAGCATTTT.

V and J are TRBV5-1 and TRBJ1-5, with 8 nucleotides matching TRBD1. Trimming took 2 bases from V and 4 from J; bases not matched to a gene: 5. This CDR3 has 15 amino acids. Per the germline V gene, CDR1 is SGHRS and CDR2 is YFSETQ. Here the CDR3 DNA reads TGCGCCAGCAGCTTTCCAGGGGGCTGTAATCAGCCCCAGCATTTT. Its translation is CASSFPGGCNQPQHF.

The chain is built from TRBV9 and TRBJ1-6; D gene ambiguous. V shed 0 bases and J shed 8 bases, with 9 bases lying between them. Germline values: CDR1 SGDLS, CDR2 YYNGEE. This CDR3 region has 14 residues. CDR3 residues: CASSVEGQDSPLHF. As DNA, the CDR3 is TGTGCCAGCAGCGTAGAAGGTCAGGATTCACCCCTCCACTTT.

V is TRBV18 and J is TRBJ1-5; TRBD1 matches 7 bases. Germline V gene lookup returns CDR1 KGHSH and CDR2 LQKENI. Unmatched junction bases numbered 2, after V lost 5 bases and J lost 1 base. This CDR3 is 14 amino acids long. CDR3 residues: CASSSDRSNQPQHF. In DNA, the CDR3 is TGTGCCAGCTCATCGGACAGGAGCAATCAGCCCCAGCATTTT.

V gene TRBV7-2 combines with J gene TRBJ2-3; 8 nucleotides line up with TRBD2. With 5 bases clipped from V and 13 bases from J, the junction kept 20 bases outside the gene matches. Germline CDR1 SGHTA, CDR2 FQGNSA. The CDR3 runs to 16 residues. CDR3 amino acids: CASSPLLFGRVLWEYF. The DNA of the CDR3 is TGTGCCAGCAGCCCCTTATTATTCGGGAGGGTCCTTTGGGAGTATTTT.

The chain links TRBV30 to TRBJ2-5; 7 positions match TRBD2. CDR1 is GTSNPN, CDR2 SVGIG, per germline (reference sequence). The trim removed 5 bases at V and 3 bases at J, leaving 3 bases unmatched. CDR3 size: 12 residues. The CDR3 is CAWRAGKETQYF. In DNA form, the CDR3 reads TGTGCCTGGCGAGCGGGGAAAGAGACCCAGTACTTC.

This chain connects TRBV5-3 to TRBJ2-1; the match to TRBD1 covers 7 bases. TRBV5-3 is an ORF, and what it does is uncertain. Losses at the gene ends were 0 bases for V and 4 bases for J; bases not matched to a gene: 4. The CDR3 is 15 residues long. CDR3 in DNA: TGTGCCAGAAGCTTGGAGGGACAGACATACAATGAGCAGTTCTTC. It is translated as CARSLEGQTYNEQFF.

This clone was detected once. The J gene is TRBJ2-7, the V gene TRBV5-6; 10 nucleotides align to TRBD2. CDR3 length equals 17 residues. The trim removed 2 bases at V and 2 bases at J, leaving 10 bases unmatched. Germline V gene lookup returns CDR1 SGHDT and CDR2 YYEEEE. As DNA, the CDR3 is TGTGCCAGCAGCTTCCAGGGGGCAGGACTAGCGGCCTACGAGCAGTACTTC. Translating gives CASSFQGAGLAAYEQYF.

In its sample, this clone was seen once. V and J are TRBV4-2 and TRBJ2-6; a possible D gene is TRBD1 (5 bases). Trimming took 0 bases from V and 0 from J, leaving 9 bases between them. CDR1 and CDR2 (germline): LGHNA, YNFKEQ. The CDR3 runs 17 residues. Here the CDR3 DNA reads TGTGCCAGCAGCCAAGAAGGACAACCCTCTGGGGCCAACGTCCTGACTTTC. As protein: CASSQEGQPSGANVLTF.

The chain carries TRBV9 and TRBJ2-7, with D perhaps matching TRBD1 (6 bases). The CDR3 has 13 residues. Between the trimmed V and J ends, which lost 3 bases and 4 bases, there was a span of 11 bases. CDR1 and CDR2 (germline): SGDLS, YYNGEE. The CDR3 DNA is TGTGCCAGCAGCGCAGAACAGGGTTACGAGCAGTACTTC. Translation: CASSAEQGYEQYF.